The 6 T cell receptor beta chains listed next were all sequenced from one sample in a study of T cell changes during pregnancy in multiple sclerosis. Profiling relied on immunoSEQ multiplex PCR, and the TCRdb table lists in-frame clones only, not all of them. The repertoire holds about 76,000 clones, with around 93% as singletons. The input for sequencing was peripheral blood, taken in the second trimester of pregnancy. The receptors here all came from a female donor with multiple sclerosis, enrolled in a pregnancy study.

The chain couples TRBV5-6 to TRBJ1-5, with D maybe TRBD1 (6 bases). Germline CDR1 is SGHDT and CDR2 is YYEEEE. The V end was cut by 7 bases, the J end by 0 bases, with 11 bases between. CDR3 length equals 14 residues. CDR3 nucleotide sequence: TGTGCCAGCCCCAGGGGTTATAGCAATCAGCCCCAGCATTTT. Its protein product is CASPRGYSNQPQHF.

The V and J genes are TRBV23-1 and TRBJ1-1; D is undetermined. TRBV23-1 is classed as an ORF, of uncertain function. The CDR3 length is 13 residues. V was pared by 3 bases and J by 1 base, with 6 bases between. This CDR3 is CASSHSENTEAFF. For the CDR3, the DNA is TGCGCCAGCAGTCACAGCGAGAACACTGAAGCTTTCTTT.

Regarding this clone: One junction end does not reproduce the germline sequence, and a read error may be involved. The V gene is TRBV5-4, the J gene TRBJ2-5; 7 nucleotides agree with TRBD1. Per the germline V gene, CDR1 is SGHNT and CDR2 is YYREEE (reference sequence). The CDR3 runs to 14 residues. CDR3 DNA sequence: TGTGCCAGCAGTTTGGGCGGACAGGTAGAGACCCAGTACTTC. Translation gives CASSLGGQVETQYF.

The rearrangement links TRBV7-3 to TRBJ2-2; 9 nucleotides agree with TRBD2. Trimming removed 3 bases from V and 4 bases from J; junction bases left unmatched: 3. CDR3 length: 15 amino acids. Germline loops: CDR1 SGHTA, CDR2 FQGTGA. This chain's CDR3 is CASSLAGGLTGELFF. In nucleotides, the CDR3 is TGTGCCAGCAGCTTGGCGGGGGGGCTCACCGGGGAGCTGTTTTTT.

This clone showed up just a few times. The CDR3 sequence: CASSGGTGVYGYTF. The CDR3 DNA is TGTGCCAGCAGTGGGGGGACAGGGGTCTATGGCTACACCTTC. This chain connects TRBV2 to TRBJ1-2, with TRBD1 identical over 10 bases. Trimming took 4 bases from V and 4 from J; bases not matched to a gene: 3. Germline CDR1 SNHLY, CDR2 FYNNEI. The CDR3 is 14 residues long.

This sequence joins TRBV19 and TRBJ2-5; 7 bases match TRBD2. Germline V gene lookup returns CDR1 LNHDA and CDR2 SQIVND (reference sequence). This CDR3 comprises 17 residues. Trimming removed 6 bases from V and 5 bases from J; junction bases left unmatched: 18. In DNA form, the CDR3 reads TGTGCCAGTAGGCCCGCCAGAGGGCGGGGGAGACAGGAGACCCAGTACTTC. It is translated as CASRPARGRGRQETQYF.